Each of the 23 T cell receptor beta chains below was sequenced from the same sample in a study of T cell repertoires in cytomegalovirus infection. TCRdb itself ran the reads through MiXCR, one entry per CDR3 protein. The sample shows about 460,000 distinct CDR3 sequences, approximately 11% of them seen only once. Sequences were obtained from PBMCs. The receptor source for this set is a human donor in good health (CMV status not recorded). Some clones in this sample may be carry-over from other donors' samples.

This clonotype was found many times. This chain connects TRBV5-4 to TRBJ1-6; 7 nucleotides match TRBD1. The junction had 4 bases not matched to a gene; V was cut back by 0 bases and J by 7 bases. Germline loops: CDR1 SGHNT, CDR2 YYREEE (reference sequence). This CDR3 is built from 15 residues. CDR3 sequence (DNA): TGTGCCAGCAGCTTGGCGACAGGGCGGAATTCACCCCTCCACTTT. It translates to CASSLATGRNSPLHF.

This clonotype was detected ten times or more. This chain connects TRBV27 to TRBJ2-1; the match to TRBD2 covers 11 bases. Germline V gives CDR1 MNHEY, CDR2 SMNVEV (reference sequence). The CDR3 has 15 amino acids. V lost 6 bases, J lost 3 bases, and 4 bases stayed unmatched. In DNA form, the CDR3 reads TGTGCCAGCAGGGGGGGACTAGCGGACTACAATGAGCAGTTCTTC. Its translation is CASRGGLADYNEQFF.

The chain couples TRBV5-1 to TRBJ1-2; TRBD1 matches 7 bases. Germline V gives CDR1 SGHRS, CDR2 YFSETQ. The CDR3 sequence is 12 residues long. After removal of 3 bases from V and 8 bases from J, the junction contained 4 bases not matched to a gene. CDR3 in amino acids: CASSSGTVGYTF. CDR3 bases: TGCGCCAGCAGCTCTGGGACAGTAGGCTACACCTTC.

This clonotype has ten or more counts. The gene calls are TRBV7-9 and TRBJ1-1, with a possible D match to TRBD1 (6 bases). The CDR3 runs 14 residues. Trimming shortened V by 5 bases and J by 7 bases, and 17 bases separated the two germline ends. Per germline, CDR1 SEHNR and CDR2 FQNEAQ (reference sequence). The DNA of the CDR3 is TGTGCCAGCAGCACCAGGGGCGGGAACTATGAAGCTTTCTTT. This encodes CASSTRGGNYEAFF. Filled out from reference TRBV7-9 and TRBJ1-1, the complete variable domain reads DTGVSQNPRHKITKRGQNVTFRCDPISEHNRLYWYRQTLGQGPEFLTYFQNEAQLEKSRLLSDRFSAERPKGSFSTLEIQRTEQGDSAMYLCASSTRGGNYEAFFGQGTRLTVV.

At least ten counts were recorded for this clonotype. V gene TRBV12-5 combines with J gene TRBJ1-4; no reliable D call. V was trimmed by 2 bases and J by 0 bases, leaving 25 bases between them. Germline V gene lookup returns CDR1 LGHNT and CDR2 FRNRAP. CDR3 length: 21 amino acids. CDR3 nucleotide sequence: TGTGCTAGTGGTTTGCTCCCAATGGTGACGGGTTCTACTGCAACTAATGAAAAACTGTTTTTT. This gives the protein CASGLLPMVTGSTATNEKLFF. The entire variable domain, with the rest obtained from reference TRBV12-5 and TRBJ1-4, is as follows: DARVTQTPRHKVTEMGQEVTMRCQPILGHNTVFWYRQTMMQGLELLAYFRNRAPLDDSGMPKDRFSAEMPDATLATLKIQPSEPRDSAVYFCASGLLPMVTGSTATNEKLFFGSGTQLSVL.

The chain links TRBV28 to TRBJ2-1; D may be TRBD1 or TRBD2 (5 bases each). The CDR3 has 13 amino acids. The germline gives CDR1 MDHEN, CDR2 SYDVKM. Trimming cost V 9 bases and J 4 bases, with 13 bases left between them. The CDR3 sequence is CASRDASYNEQFF. In DNA form, the CDR3 reads TGTGCCAGTCGGGACGCATCGTACAATGAGCAGTTCTTC.

This clonotype was observed at least ten times. The chain uses TRBV6-1 and TRBJ2-4; D is undetermined. CDR3 size: 15 residues. Germline loops: CDR1 MNHNS, CDR2 SASEGT. The V end was cut by 1 base, the J end by 7 bases, with 14 bases between. CDR3 sequence reads: CASSEVRQARNIQYF. The CDR3, as DNA: TGTGCCAGCAGTGAAGTACGTCAGGCCCGGAACATTCAGTACTTC.

This clonotype was detected ten times or more. The chain has TRBV6-5 and TRBJ2-7; D unclear. Between the trimmed V and J ends, which lost 1 base and 5 bases, there was a span of 9 bases. The CDR3 contains 13 residues. CDR1 is MNHEY, CDR2 SVGAGI, per germline. The CDR3 DNA reads as TGTGCCAGCAGTTACTACAATTTGAACGAGCAGTACTTC. Translating gives CASSYYNLNEQYF.

The chain recombines TRBV20-1 with TRBJ2-1; 7 nucleotides match TRBD2. After removal of 0 bases from V and 7 bases from J, the junction contained 15 bases not matched to a gene. Germline lookup yields CDR1 DFQATT and CDR2 SNEGSKA (reference sequence). The CDR3 length is 17 residues. The CDR3: CSARDPGAVPGGNEQFF. The CDR3 coding sequence is TGCAGTGCTAGAGATCCCGGGGCGGTCCCGGGAGGAAATGAGCAGTTCTTC.

The sample holds many counts of this clonotype. The chain joins TRBV12-3 or TRBV12-4 to TRBJ1-3; possibly TRBD1 for D (5 bases). V gave up 4 bases and J gave up 0 bases, with 16 bases separating them. The CDR3 extends over 17 amino acids. CDR3: CASSSWGGTVSGNTIYF. The CDR3 DNA reads as TGTGCCAGCAGTTCCTGGGGGGGGACCGTCTCTGGAAACACCATATATTTT.

Written as DNA, the CDR3 is TGCGCCAGCAGGGGGACTAGCGGTACCGGGGAGCTGTTTTTT. Protein sequence: CASRGTSGTGELFF. The chain joins TRBV10-2 to TRBJ2-2; 11 bases match TRBD2. Trimming took 6 bases from V and 5 from J; bases not matched to a gene: 2. Germline V gives CDR1 WSHSY, CDR2 SAAADI. The CDR3 consists of 14 residues.

CDR3 bases: TGTGCCATTCCGCAGTACACCGGGGAGCTGTTTTTT. This gives the protein CAIPQYTGELFF. The chain employs TRBV27 and TRBJ2-2; the D is unclear. CDR1 and CDR2 from the germline V gene are MNHEY and SMNVEV (reference sequence). This CDR3 comprises 12 residues. Trimming removed 10 bases from V and 3 bases from J, with 9 bases in between.

This clonotype was recorded many times. The gene calls are TRBV7-2 and TRBJ2-3; D is ambiguous. Germline CDR1 reads SGHTA; CDR2 reads FQGNSA. There are 14 residues in the CDR3. V lost 2 bases, J lost 0 bases, and 6 bases lay in between. CDR3 protein: CASSLPPSTDTQYF. As DNA, the CDR3 is TGTGCCAGCAGCTTACCGCCTAGCACAGATACGCAGTATTTT.

The chain combines TRBV5-1 with TRBJ2-1; D is uncertain. The CDR3 loop spans 16 amino acids. Germline values: CDR1 SGHRS, CDR2 YFSETQ. V was shortened by 3 bases and J by 0 bases, with 13 bases between the two germline ends. The CDR3 sequence is CASSSTLRSSYNEQFF. DNA for the CDR3: TGCGCCAGCAGCTCCACCCTTCGAAGCTCCTACAATGAGCAGTTCTTC.

This clonotype was found many times. This rearrangement joins TRBV9 to TRBJ1-6; D unresolved. The CDR3 consists of 13 residues. Germline CDR1 is SGDLS and CDR2 is YYNGEE. Trimming removed 3 bases at V and 10 bases at J, with 11 bases between. The CDR3 loop reads CASSEGRASPLHF. DNA of the CDR3: TGTGCCAGCAGCGAAGGGAGGGCCTCACCCCTCCACTTT.

This clonotype was observed at least ten times. The V gene is TRBV12-3 or TRBV12-4, the J gene TRBJ2-7; D possibly corresponds to TRBD2 (6 bases). This CDR3 has 13 residues. Between the trimmed V and J ends, which lost 6 bases and 6 bases, there was a span of 15 bases. CDR3 loop: CASSTGLEAEQYF. The DNA for the CDR3 is TGTGCCAGCAGCACGGGACTCGAAGCCGAGCAGTACTTC.

The chain combines TRBV24-1 with TRBJ2-3, with 8 bases lining up with TRBD2. The V gene's germline CDR1 is KGHDR and CDR2 SFDVKD. This CDR3 has 16 residues. Trimming removed 3 bases from V and 0 bases from J; junction bases left unmatched: 4. DNA of the CDR3: TGTGCCACCAGTGATCGGGCTAGCGGGAGCACAGATACGCAGTATTTT. Translating gives CATSDRASGSTDTQYF.

The sample holds many counts of this clonotype. The J gene is TRBJ2-3, the V gene TRBV15, with 12 positions matching TRBD2. V trimming: 5 bases; J trimming: 4 bases; junction bases outside the gene matches: 7. The CDR3 contains 16 residues. Germline V gene sequence: CDR1 LNHNV, CDR2 YYDKDF (reference sequence). This chain's CDR3 is CATSYSSSGRADTQYF. The CDR3 nucleotides are TGTGCCACCAGCTATTCATCTAGCGGGAGGGCAGATACGCAGTATTTT.

The chain carries TRBV12-3 or TRBV12-4 and TRBJ2-1, with 8 bases that match TRBD2. With V trimmed by 8 bases and J by 5 bases, 11 bases remained unmatched. The CDR3 covers 15 residues. The CDR3 region is CASLLYGGGNNEQFF. CDR3 in DNA: TGTGCCAGCCTCCTCTACGGCGGGGGGAACAATGAGCAGTTCTTC.

This clonotype occurred many times. The chain uses TRBV25-1 and TRBJ2-6, with 10 bases identical to TRBD1. V was clipped by 5 bases and J by 2 bases; unmatched bases: 6. This CDR3 has 17 amino acids. Germline V gene lookup returns CDR1 MGHDK and CDR2 SYGVNS. CDR3 residues: CASSRGQGTTGANVLTF. CDR3 coding DNA: TGTGCCAGCAGTAGGGGACAGGGGACAACTGGGGCCAACGTCCTGACTTTC.

This clonotype was picked up a small number of times. The chain joins TRBV12-3 or TRBV12-4 to TRBJ2-5, with a tentative D call TRBD1 (5 bases). The V gene lost 6 bases and the J gene lost 1 base, with 9 bases spanning the gap. The CDR3 loop spans 13 amino acids. CDR3 in amino acids: CASRARGQETQYF. The DNA of the CDR3 is TGTGCCAGCAGGGCAAGGGGCCAAGAGACCCAGTACTTC.

The chain combines TRBV20-1 with TRBJ2-7; TRBD2 matches at 11 bases. The CDR3 has 15 residues. Germline V gene sequence: CDR1 DFQATT, CDR2 SNEGSKA (reference sequence). The V gene end was trimmed by 5 bases and the J gene end by 4 bases; junction bases not matched to a gene: 10. CDR3 sequence reads: CSAPVAGGPFYEQYF. In DNA form, the CDR3 reads TGCAGTGCTCCGGTAGCGGGAGGGCCTTTTTACGAGCAGTACTTC.

V is TRBV11-1 and J is TRBJ2-7, with 7 bases that match TRBD2. Trimming removed 2 bases from V and 6 bases from J; junction bases left unmatched: 4. The CDR3 is 13 amino acids. Germline lookup yields CDR1 SGHAT and CDR2 FQDESV (reference sequence). Here the CDR3 DNA reads TGTGCCAGCAGCTTACCGGGGGGTAGCGAGCAGTACTTC. Its protein is CASSLPGGSEQYF.